This T cell receptor beta chain was sequenced in a study of blood T cell repertoires in COVID-19. At the level of the study: The United States, Italy and Spain provided the acute and convalescent COVID-19 samples.

The V gene's germline CDR1 is LNHDA and CDR2 SQIVND (reference sequence). The CDR3 totals 14 residues. The ends were cut back, 4 bases at V and 1 base at J, with 9 bases in the middle. The table came from immunoSEQ multiplex PCR; TCRdb's copy has only in-frame clones and leaves some out. The sample lists about 150,000 clones, around 84% occurring once. Each exposed participant met a COVID-19 case in the 2 weeks preceding study entry. The source of this sequence is a woman aged 45-65 years who had been exposed to COVID-19. The sample comprised PBMCs or T cells enriched from blood (not recorded which). The rearrangement joins TRBV19 to TRBJ2-3; tentative D call: TRBD1 (6 bases). The DNA for the CDR3 is TGTGCCAGTAGTAGGTGGACAGGCACAGATACGCAGTATTTT. As protein: CASSRWTGTDTQYF.